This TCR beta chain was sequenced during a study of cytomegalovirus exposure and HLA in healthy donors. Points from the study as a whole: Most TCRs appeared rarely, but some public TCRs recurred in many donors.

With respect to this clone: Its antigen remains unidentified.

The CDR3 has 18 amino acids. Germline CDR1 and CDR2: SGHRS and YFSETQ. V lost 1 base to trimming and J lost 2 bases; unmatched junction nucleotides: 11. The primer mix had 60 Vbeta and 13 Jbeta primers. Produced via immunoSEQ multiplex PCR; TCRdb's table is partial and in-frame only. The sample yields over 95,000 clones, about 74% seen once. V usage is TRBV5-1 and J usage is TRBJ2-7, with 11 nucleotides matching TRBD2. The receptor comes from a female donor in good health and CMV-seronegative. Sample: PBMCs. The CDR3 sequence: CASSLSASTSGVTYEQYF. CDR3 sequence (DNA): TGCGCCAGCAGCTTGTCCGCCTCGACTAGCGGGGTTACCTACGAGCAGTACTTC.